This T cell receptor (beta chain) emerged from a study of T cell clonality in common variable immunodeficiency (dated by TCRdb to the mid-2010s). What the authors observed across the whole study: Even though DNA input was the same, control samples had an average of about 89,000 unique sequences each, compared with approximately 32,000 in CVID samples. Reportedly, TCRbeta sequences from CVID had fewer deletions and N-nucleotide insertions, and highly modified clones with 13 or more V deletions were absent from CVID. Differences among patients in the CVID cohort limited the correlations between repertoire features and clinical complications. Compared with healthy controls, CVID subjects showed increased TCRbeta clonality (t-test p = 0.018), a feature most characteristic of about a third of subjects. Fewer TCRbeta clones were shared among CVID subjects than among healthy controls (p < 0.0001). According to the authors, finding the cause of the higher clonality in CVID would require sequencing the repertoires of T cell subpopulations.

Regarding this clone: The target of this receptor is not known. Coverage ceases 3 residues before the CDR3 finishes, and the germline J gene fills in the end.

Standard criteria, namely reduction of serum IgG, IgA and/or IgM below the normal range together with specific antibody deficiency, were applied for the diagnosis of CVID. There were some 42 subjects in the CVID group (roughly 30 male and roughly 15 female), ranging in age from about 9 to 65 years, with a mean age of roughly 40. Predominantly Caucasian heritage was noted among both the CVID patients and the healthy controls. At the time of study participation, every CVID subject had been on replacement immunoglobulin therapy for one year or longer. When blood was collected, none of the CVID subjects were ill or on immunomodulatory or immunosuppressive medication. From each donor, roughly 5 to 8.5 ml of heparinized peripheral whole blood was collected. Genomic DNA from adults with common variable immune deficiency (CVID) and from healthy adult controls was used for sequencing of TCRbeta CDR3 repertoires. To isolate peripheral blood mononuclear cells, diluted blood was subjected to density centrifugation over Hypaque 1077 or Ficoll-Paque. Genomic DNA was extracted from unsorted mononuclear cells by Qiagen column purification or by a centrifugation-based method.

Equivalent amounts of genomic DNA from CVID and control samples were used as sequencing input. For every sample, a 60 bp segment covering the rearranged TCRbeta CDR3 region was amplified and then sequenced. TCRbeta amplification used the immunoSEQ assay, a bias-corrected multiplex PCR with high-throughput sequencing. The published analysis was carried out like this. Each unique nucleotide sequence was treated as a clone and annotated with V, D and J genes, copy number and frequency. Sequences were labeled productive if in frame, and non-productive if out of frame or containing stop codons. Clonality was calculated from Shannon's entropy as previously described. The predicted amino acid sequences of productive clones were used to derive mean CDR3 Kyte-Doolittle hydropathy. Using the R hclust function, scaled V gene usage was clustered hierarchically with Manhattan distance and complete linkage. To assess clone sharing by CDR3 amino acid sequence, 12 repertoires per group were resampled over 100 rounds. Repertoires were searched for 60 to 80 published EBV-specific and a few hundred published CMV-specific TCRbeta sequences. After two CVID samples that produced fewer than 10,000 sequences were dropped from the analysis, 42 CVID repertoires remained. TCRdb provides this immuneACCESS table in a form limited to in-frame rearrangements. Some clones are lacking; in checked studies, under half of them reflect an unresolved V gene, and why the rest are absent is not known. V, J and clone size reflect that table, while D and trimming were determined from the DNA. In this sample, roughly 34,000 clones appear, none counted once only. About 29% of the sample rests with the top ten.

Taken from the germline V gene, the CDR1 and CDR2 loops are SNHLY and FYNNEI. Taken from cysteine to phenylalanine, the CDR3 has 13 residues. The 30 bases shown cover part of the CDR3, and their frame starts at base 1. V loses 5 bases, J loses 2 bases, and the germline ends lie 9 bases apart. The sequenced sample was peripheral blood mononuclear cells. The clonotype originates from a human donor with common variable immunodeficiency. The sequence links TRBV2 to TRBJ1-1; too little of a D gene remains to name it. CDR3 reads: CASSPELNTEAFF. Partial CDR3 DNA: TGTGCCAGCAGTCCTGAACTAAACACTGAA.